The source of this T cell receptor beta chain is a study of blood T cell repertoires in COVID-19. Study-wide context: Donors in the United States, Italy and Spain gave samples during acute or convalescent COVID-19. Sources were T cells, B-cell-depleted T cells, or PBMCs; the material itself was cDNA or gDNA.

Germline assignment: CDR1 SGHAT and CDR2 FQNNGV. Trimming shortened V by 3 bases and J by 3 bases, and 6 bases separated the two germline ends. This CDR3 has 13 amino acids. Original processing notes: Amplification of reference gene primers provided the estimated nucleated cell counts. Some clones are missing from TCRdb's copy, which holds only in-frame ones; the method was immunoSEQ multiplex PCR. The D gene and trimming were derived from the DNA, and the V and J assignments and clone size from that table. The sample lists roughly 150,000 clones, just under 85% seen once, with over 7% in the top ten. Seattle patients were enrolled during active infection and followed longitudinally.

This TCR came from a woman of 80 years or more with COVID-19, enrolled during active disease. This chain links TRBV11-2 with TRBJ1-5, with no clear D. Sample: peripheral blood. The CDR3 DNA reads as TGTGCCAGCAGCTTCAGGCCCAATCAGCCCCAGCATTTT. It is translated as CASSFRPNQPQHF.